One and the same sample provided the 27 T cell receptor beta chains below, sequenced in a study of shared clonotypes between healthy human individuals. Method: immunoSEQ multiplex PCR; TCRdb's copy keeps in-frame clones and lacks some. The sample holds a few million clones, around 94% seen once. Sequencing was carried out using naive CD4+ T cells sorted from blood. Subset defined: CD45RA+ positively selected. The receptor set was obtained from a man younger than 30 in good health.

In nucleotides, the CDR3 is TGTGCCAGCAGCTTAGAAGGGGGTGTCTCCTACGAGCAGTACTTC. Translated: CASSLEGGVSYEQYF. The chain links TRBV11-2 to TRBJ2-7; D is perhaps TRBD1 (6 bases). The CDR3 totals 15 residues. V lost 0 bases and J 0 bases, leaving 9 bases between the germline ends. CDR1 and CDR2 (germline): SGHAT, FQNNGV.

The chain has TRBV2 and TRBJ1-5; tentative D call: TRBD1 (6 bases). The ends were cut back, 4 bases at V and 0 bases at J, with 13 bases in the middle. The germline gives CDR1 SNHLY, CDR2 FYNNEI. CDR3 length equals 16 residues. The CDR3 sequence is CASSGFSQGSNQPQHF. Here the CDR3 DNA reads TGTGCCAGCAGTGGCTTCTCACAGGGTAGCAATCAGCCCCAGCATTTT. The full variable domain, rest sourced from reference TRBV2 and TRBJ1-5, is EPEVTQTPSHQVTQMGQEVILRCVPISNHLYFYWYRQILGQKVEFLVSFYNNEISEKSEIFDDQFSVERPDGSNFTLKIRSTKLEDSAMYFCASSGFSQGSNQPQHFGDGTRLSIL.

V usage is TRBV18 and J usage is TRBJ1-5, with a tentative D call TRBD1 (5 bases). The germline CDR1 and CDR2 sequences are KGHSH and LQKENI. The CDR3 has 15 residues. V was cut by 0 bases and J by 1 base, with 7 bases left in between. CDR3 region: CASSPPWGSNQPQHF. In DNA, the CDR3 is TGTGCCAGCTCACCACCGTGGGGGAGCAATCAGCCCCAGCATTTT.

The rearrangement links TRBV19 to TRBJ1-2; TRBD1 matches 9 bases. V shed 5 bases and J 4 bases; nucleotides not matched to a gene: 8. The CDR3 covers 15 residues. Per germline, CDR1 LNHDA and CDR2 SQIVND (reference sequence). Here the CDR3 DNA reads TGTGCCAGTAGTCCCCGGGACAGGGTGGGCTATGGCTACACCTTC. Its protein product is CASSPRDRVGYGYTF.

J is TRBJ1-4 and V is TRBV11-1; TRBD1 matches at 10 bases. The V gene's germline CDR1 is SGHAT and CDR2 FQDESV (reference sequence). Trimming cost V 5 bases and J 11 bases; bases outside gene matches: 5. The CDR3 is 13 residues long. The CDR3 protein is CASSLGQGGKLFF. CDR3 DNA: TGTGCCAGCAGCCTCGGACAGGGGGGTAAACTGTTTTTT.

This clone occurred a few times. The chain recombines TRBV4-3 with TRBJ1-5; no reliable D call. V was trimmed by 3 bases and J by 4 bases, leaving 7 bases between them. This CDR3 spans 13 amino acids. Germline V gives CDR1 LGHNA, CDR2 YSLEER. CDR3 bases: TGCGCCAGCAGCCAGTCAGTAAATCAGCCCCAGCATTTT. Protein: CASSQSVNQPQHF.

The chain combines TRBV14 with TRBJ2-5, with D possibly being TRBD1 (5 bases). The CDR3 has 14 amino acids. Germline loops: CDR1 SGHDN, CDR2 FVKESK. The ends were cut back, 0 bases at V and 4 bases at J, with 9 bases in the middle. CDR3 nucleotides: TGTGCCAGCAGCCAAGATCTTGGGGCAGAGACCCAGTACTTC. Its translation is CASSQDLGAETQYF. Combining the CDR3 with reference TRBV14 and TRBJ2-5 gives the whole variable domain EAGVTQFPSHSVIEKGQTVTLRCDPISGHDNLYWYRRVMGKEIKFLLHFVKESKQDESGMPNNRFLAERTGGTYSTLKVQPAELEDSGVYFCASSQDLGAETQYFGPGTRLLVL.

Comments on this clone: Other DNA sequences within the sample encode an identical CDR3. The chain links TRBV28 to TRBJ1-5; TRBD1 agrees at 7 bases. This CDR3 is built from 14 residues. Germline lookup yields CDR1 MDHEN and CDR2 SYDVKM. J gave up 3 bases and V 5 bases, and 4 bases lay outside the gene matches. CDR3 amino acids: CASSPGTVNQPQHF. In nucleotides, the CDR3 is TGTGCCAGCAGTCCCGGGACAGTCAATCAGCCCCAGCATTTT.

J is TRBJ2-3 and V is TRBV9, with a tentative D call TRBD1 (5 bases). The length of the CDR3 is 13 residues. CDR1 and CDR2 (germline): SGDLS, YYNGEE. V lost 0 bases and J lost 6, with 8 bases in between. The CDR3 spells CASSVVTVDTQYF. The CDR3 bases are TGTGCCAGCAGCGTAGTGACAGTCGATACGCAGTATTTT.

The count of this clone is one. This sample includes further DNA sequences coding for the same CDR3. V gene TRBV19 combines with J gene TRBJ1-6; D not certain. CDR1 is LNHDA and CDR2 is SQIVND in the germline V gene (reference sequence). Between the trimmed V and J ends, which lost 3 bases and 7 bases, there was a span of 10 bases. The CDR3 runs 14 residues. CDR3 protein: CASSIGQTNSPLHF. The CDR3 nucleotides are TGTGCCAGTAGTATCGGTCAGACAAATTCACCCCTCCACTTT.

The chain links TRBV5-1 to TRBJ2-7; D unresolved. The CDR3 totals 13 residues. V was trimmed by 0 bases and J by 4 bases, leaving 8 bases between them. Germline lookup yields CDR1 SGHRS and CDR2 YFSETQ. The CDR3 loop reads CASSLGMGYEQYF. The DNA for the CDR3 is TGCGCCAGCAGCTTGGGGATGGGATACGAGCAGTACTTC.

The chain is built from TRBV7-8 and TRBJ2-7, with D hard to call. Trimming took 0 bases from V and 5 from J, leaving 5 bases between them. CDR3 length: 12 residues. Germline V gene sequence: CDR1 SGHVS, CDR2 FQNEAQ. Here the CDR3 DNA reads TGTGCCAGCAGCTTAGCGAGCGACGAGCAGTACTTC. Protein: CASSLASDEQYF.

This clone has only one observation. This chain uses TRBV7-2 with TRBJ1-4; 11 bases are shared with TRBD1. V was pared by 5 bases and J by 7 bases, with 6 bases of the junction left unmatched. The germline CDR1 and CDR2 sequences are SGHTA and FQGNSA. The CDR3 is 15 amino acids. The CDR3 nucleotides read TGTGCCAGCAGCGGGTCCGGGACAGGGGGTGAAAAACTGTTTTTT. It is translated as CASSGSGTGGEKLFF.

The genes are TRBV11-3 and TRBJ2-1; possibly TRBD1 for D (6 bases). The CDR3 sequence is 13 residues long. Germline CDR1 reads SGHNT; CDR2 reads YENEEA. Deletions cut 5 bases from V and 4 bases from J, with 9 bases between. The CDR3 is CASSQDRYNEQFF. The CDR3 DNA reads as TGTGCCAGCAGCCAAGACAGGTACAATGAGCAGTTCTTC.

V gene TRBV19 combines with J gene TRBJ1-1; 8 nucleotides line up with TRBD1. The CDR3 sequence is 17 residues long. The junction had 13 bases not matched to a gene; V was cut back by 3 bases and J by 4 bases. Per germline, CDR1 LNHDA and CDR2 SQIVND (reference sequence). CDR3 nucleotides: TGTGCCAGTAGTATTATGGCGTCAGGGGGCCTGGGCACTGAAGCTTTCTTT. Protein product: CASSIMASGGLGTEAFF.

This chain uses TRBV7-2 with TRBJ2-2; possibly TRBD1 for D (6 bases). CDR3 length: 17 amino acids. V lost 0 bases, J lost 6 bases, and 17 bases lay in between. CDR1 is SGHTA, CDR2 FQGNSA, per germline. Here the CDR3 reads CASSLALSGAKAGELFF. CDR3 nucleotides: TGTGCCAGCAGCTTAGCGCTTTCAGGGGCCAAGGCCGGGGAGCTGTTTTTT.

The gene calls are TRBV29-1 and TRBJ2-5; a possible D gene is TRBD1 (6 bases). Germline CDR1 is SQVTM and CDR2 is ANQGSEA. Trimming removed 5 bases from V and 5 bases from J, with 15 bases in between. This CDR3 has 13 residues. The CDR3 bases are TGCAGCGTTAAGACAGGTCCCGGGGAGACCCAGTACTTC. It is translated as CSVKTGPGETQYF.

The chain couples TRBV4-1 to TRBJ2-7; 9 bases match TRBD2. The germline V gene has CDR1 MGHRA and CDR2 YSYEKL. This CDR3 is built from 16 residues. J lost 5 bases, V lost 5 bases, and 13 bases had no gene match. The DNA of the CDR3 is TGCGCCAGCAGCTCCGCGGGAGGGGCAATAGGGAACGAGCAGTACTTC. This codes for CASSSAGGAIGNEQYF.

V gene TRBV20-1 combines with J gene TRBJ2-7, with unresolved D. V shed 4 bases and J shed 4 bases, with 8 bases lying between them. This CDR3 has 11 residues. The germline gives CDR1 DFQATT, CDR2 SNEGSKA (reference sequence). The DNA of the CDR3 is TGCAGTGCTATATTGCTTTACGAGCAGTACTTC. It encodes CSAILLYEQYF.

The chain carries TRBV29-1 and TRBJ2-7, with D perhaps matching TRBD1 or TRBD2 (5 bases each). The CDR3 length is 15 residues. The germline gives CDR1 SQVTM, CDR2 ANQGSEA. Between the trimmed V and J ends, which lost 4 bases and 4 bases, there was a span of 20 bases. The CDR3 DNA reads TGCAGCGTTGTTGCGATACGGGACGCCGGGTACGAGCAGTACTTC. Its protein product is CSVVAIRDAGYEQYF.

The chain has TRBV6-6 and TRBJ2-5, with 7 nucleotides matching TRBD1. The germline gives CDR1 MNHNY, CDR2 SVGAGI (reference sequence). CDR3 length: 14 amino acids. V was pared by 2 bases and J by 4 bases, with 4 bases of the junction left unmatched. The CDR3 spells CASSYDRAGETQYF. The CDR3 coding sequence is TGTGCCAGCAGTTACGACAGGGCTGGAGAGACCCAGTACTTC.

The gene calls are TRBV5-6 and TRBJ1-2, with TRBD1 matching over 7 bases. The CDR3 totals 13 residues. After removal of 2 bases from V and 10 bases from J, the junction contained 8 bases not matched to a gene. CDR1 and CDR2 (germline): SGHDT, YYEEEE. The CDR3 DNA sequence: TGTGCCAGCAGCTTTATGACAGGGATTGCCTACACCTTC. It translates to CASSFMTGIAYTF.

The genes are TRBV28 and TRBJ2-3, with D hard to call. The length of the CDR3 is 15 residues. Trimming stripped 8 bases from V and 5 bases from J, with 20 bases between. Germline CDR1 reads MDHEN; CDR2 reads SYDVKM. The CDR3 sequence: CASLHLAPGKDTQYF. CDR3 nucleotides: TGTGCCAGCCTCCATTTAGCCCCCGGTAAAGATACGCAGTATTTT.

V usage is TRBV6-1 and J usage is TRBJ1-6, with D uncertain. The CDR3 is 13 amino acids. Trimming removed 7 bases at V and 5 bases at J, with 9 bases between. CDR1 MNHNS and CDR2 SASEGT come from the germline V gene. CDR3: CASKGIDNSPLHF. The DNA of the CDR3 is TGTGCCAGCAAAGGGATCGATAATTCACCCCTCCACTTT.

In nucleotides, the CDR3 is TGTGCCAGCAGTCCCCGTGGACTAAGGTCTGGCACAGATACGCAGTATTTT. Translating gives CASSPRGLRSGTDTQYF. This rearrangement joins TRBV28 to TRBJ2-3; D is perhaps TRBD2 (6 bases). Germline V gene data show CDR1 as MDHEN and CDR2 as SYDVKM. There are 17 residues in the CDR3. V lost 5 bases, J lost 1 base, and 19 bases lay in between.

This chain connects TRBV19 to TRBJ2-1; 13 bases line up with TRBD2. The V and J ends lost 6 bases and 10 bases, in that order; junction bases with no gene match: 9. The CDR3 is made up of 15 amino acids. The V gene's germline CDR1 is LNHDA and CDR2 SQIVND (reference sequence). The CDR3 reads CASRPTSGGEGEQFF. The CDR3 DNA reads TGTGCCAGTAGGCCAACTAGCGGGGGGGAGGGAGAGCAGTTCTTC.

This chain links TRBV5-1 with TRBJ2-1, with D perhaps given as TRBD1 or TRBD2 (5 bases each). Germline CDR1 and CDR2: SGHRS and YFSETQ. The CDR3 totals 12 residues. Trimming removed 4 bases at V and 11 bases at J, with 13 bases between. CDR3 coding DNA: TGCGCCAGCAGCGAAGACGGGGCTCAGCAGTTCTTC. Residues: CASSEDGAQQFF.